Listed below are T cell receptor beta chains from one sample, sequenced in a study of identifying expanded T cells in peripheral blood. Profiled with immunoSEQ multiplex PCR; TCRdb holds only in-frame clones, not every one. The table has 100,000 to 110,000 clones, 80% to 90% seen once; the top ten hold 5.5% to 6.5%. Sample: blood. These receptors originate from a person aged 18-70 years in good health. Both conserved end residues are part of each CDR3. The order of the fields is clone size, J gene, D gene, V gene, CDR3 length, CDR3 DNA, CDR3 protein. D genes are given only for firm matches. Expanded clones get a size class; other rows say once, few or many, or leave the size out.

>.|TRBJ2-1|TRBD2|TRBV4-2|15
TGTGCCAGCAGCTTTGAGCGGGAGAAGCACAATGAGCAGTTCTTC
CASSFEREKHNEQFF
>.|TRBJ1-1|.|TRBV19|13
TGTGCCAGTAGAACACTAACGAACACTGAAGCTTTCTTT
CASRTLTNTEAFF
>once|TRBJ2-2|.|TRBV9|16
TGTGCCAGCAGCGTAGGGGTGGGAGCGAACACCGGGGAGCTGTTTTTT
CASSVGVGANTGELFF
>.|TRBJ2-5|.|TRBV20-1|11
TGCAGTGCCACTAGGGCAGAGACCCAGTACTTC
CSATRAETQYF
>.|TRBJ1-5|TRBD1|TRBV10-3|15
TGTGCCATCAGTGACTCCGACAGGGGATATCAGCCCCAGCATTTT
CAISDSDRGYQPQHF
>.|TRBJ2-7|.|TRBV7-9|15
TGTGCCAGCAGCTTAGCAGGGAGCCCCTTTTACGAGCAGTACTTC
CASSLAGSPFYEQYF
>.|TRBJ2-1|.|TRBV7-9|15
TGTGCCAGCAGCTTAGGTTTGACAGGCTACAATGAGCAGTTCTTC
CASSLGLTGYNEQFF
>few|TRBJ2-7|.|TRBV7-2|14
TGTGCCAGCAGCCCCCCCGGGGTGAGATACGAGCAGTACTTC
CASSPPGVRYEQYF
>.|TRBJ1-1|TRBD1|TRBV5-1|14
TGCGCCAGCAGCCCTGAGGCCGGGACAGGGAGAGCTTTCTTT
CASSPEAGTGRAFF
>.|TRBJ2-7|.|TRBV7-9|12
TGTGCCAGCAGCCCAAATACCTACGAGCAGTACTTC
CASSPNTYEQYF
>.|TRBJ1-2|TRBD1|TRBV5-1|19
TGCGCCAGCAGCTTCATAGCCGGGACAGGGGCCCTCCGGCCGCATGGCTACACCTTC
CASSFIAGTGALRPHGYTF
>.|TRBJ1-6|.|TRBV19|14
TGTGCCAGTACGCGGGGAACCTATAATTCACCCCTCCACTTT
CASTRGTYNSPLHF
>.|TRBJ2-2|TRBD2|TRBV30|16
TGTGCCTGGGACGGACTAGCGGGGGTTCAAACCGGGGAGCTGTTTTTT
CAWDGLAGVQTGELFF
>.|TRBJ1-1|.|TRBV7-9|14
TGTGCCAGCAGCTTACACCGACAGGCCACTGAAGCTTTCTTT
CASSLHRQATEAFF
>.|TRBJ2-1|TRBD2|TRBV6-5|16
TGTGCCAGCAGTTACTCGACTAGCGGATACTACAATGAGCAGTTCTTC
CASSYSTSGYYNEQFF
>.|TRBJ2-7|.|TRBV6-5|13
TGTGCCAGCAGTTACGAGAGGGGTCACGAGCAGTACTTC
CASSYERGHEQYF
>.|TRBJ1-1|TRBD1|TRBV7-9|18
TGTGCCAGCAGCCCAAACCGCGGGGACAGTCAAATGAACACTGAAGCTTTCTTT
CASSPNRGDSQMNTEAFF
>.|TRBJ2-7|TRBD1|TRBV6-6|16
TGTGCCAGCAGTCGCTCAGCGGGACAGGGCTCCCACGAGCAGTACTTC
CASSRSAGQGSHEQYF
>.|TRBJ1-1|.|TRBV10-3|12
TGTGCCATCACAGAAGGAAGAACTGAAGCTTTCTTT
CAITEGRTEAFF
>.|TRBJ1-1|.|TRBV7-9|18
TGTGCCAGCAGCTTAAAGAAGTTGCCAGGGCGTATGAACACTGAAGCTTTCTTT
CASSLKKLPGRMNTEAFF
>.|TRBJ1-2|TRBD1|TRBV19|16
TGTGCCAGTAGCCCAACGACGGACAGGGCGGAGGAAGGCTACACCTTC
CASSPTTDRAEEGYTF
>.|TRBJ1-4|.|TRBV9|15
TGTGCCAGCAGCCCTACCCCATTCCCGGATGAAAAACTGTTTTTT
CASSPTPFPDEKLFF
>.|TRBJ1-4|TRBD1|TRBV29-1|13
TGCAGCGTCACAGGGGCCTCTAATGAAAAACTGTTTTTT
CSVTGASNEKLFF
>.|TRBJ2-2|TRBD1|TRBV9|17
TGTGCCAGCAGCGTAGGGGTGGGACAGGGGGCGAGCGGGGAGCTGTTTTTT
CASSVGVGQGASGELFF
>.|TRBJ2-3|TRBD2|TRBV27|15
TGTGCCAGCAGTTTGTATGGGCAGGGAGGGGATACGCAGTATTTT
CASSLYGQGGDTQYF
>.|TRBJ2-2|.|TRBV7-2|14
TGTGCCACGAGTCAACAGGGCGTAGGGGGGGAGCTGTTTTTT
CATSQQGVGGELFF
>once|TRBJ2-3|TRBD2|TRBV29-1|15
TGCAGCGTTGTTACCGGGACTAGGGTTACGAATACGCAGTATTTT
CSVVTGTRVTNTQYF
>few|TRBJ1-2|.|TRBV6-1|17
TGTGCCAGCAGTGAAGCGATAATTACCGGGAGTAACTATGGCTACACCTTC
CASSEAIITGSNYGYTF
>.|TRBJ1-1|.|TRBV29-1|14
TGCAGCGTTGTCTCGGGGTACAGGGACACTGAAGCTTTCTTT
CSVVSGYRDTEAFF